The 27 T cell receptor beta chains below were found in one sample sequenced in a study of blood T cell repertoires in COVID-19. Sequencing used immunoSEQ multiplex PCR; TCRdb keeps in-frame clones, though not all of them. This sample carries fewer than 350,000 clones, 88% of them seen once, and the ten largest clones take over 8%. Material: peripheral blood. These TCRs come from a young man with active or convalescent COVID-19.

Worth noting for this clone: At the DNA level, this CDR3 is encoded by other sequences in the same sample as well. The gene calls are TRBV5-4 and TRBJ2-7; D uncertain. Germline V gene data show CDR1 as SGHNT and CDR2 as YYREEE (reference sequence). CDR3 length: 14 amino acids. V was pared by 0 bases and J by 0 bases, with 7 bases between. CDR3 sequence reads: CASSLGPSSYEQYF. As DNA, the CDR3 is TGTGCCAGCAGCTTGGGACCTAGCTCCTACGAGCAGTACTTC.

The V and J genes are TRBV25-1 and TRBJ2-7; D perhaps matches TRBD2 (5 bases). The CDR3 spans 14 residues. V was shortened by 4 bases and J by 0 bases, with 10 bases between the two germline ends. The V gene's germline CDR1 is MGHDK and CDR2 SYGVNS. The chain's CDR3 is CASSVGRNSYEQYF. The CDR3 DNA is TGTGCCAGCAGTGTTGGGAGAAACTCCTACGAGCAGTACTTC.

V and J are TRBV4-1 and TRBJ2-5, with TRBD1 as a possible D gene (8 bases). This CDR3 region has 16 residues. Germline loops: CDR1 MGHRA, CDR2 YSYEKL. Trimming removed 4 bases from V and 4 bases from J, with 19 bases in between. CDR3 sequence reads: CASSPWTGRDGETQYF. The CDR3 bases are TGCGCCAGCAGCCCTTGGACAGGGAGGGACGGAGAGACCCAGTACTTC.

CDR3 loop: CASSPRHSTNEQFF. CDR3 DNA sequence: TGTGCCAGCAGCCCAAGGCACAGTACTAATGAGCAGTTCTTC. V and J are TRBV3-1 (or the pseudogene TRBV3-2) and TRBJ2-1, with D uncertain. The length of the CDR3 is 14 residues. The V and J ends lost 4 bases and 7 bases respectively, with 14 bases between them. Germline values: CDR1 LGHDT, CDR2 YNNKEL (reference sequence).

The chain has TRBV5-1 and TRBJ1-2; TRBD1 aligns across 7 bases. J lost 4 bases, V lost 4 bases, and 10 bases had no gene match. Germline V gene data show CDR1 as SGHRS and CDR2 as YFSETQ. The CDR3 runs to 15 residues. The CDR3 here is CASSTRQGRGYGYTF. DNA for the CDR3: TGCGCCAGCAGCACCCGACAGGGCCGCGGCTATGGCTACACCTTC.

The CDR3 spells CASSISTDDGYTF. CDR3 DNA sequence: TGTGCCAGTAGTATATCGACAGATGATGGCTACACCTTC. This chain connects TRBV19 to TRBJ1-2; tentative D call: TRBD1 (5 bases). V lost 2 bases to trimming and J lost 6 bases, with 10 bases between them. This CDR3 is 13 amino acids long. Germline assignment: CDR1 LNHDA and CDR2 SQIVND (reference sequence).

The V call is TRBV19, the J call TRBJ2-5; D is possibly TRBD2 (7 bases). CDR1 and CDR2 from the germline V gene are LNHDA and SQIVND (reference sequence). The CDR3 extends over 15 amino acids. V was trimmed by 8 bases and J by 1 base, leaving 17 bases between them. The CDR3 sequence is CASGGGSSVQETQYF. In DNA form, the CDR3 reads TGTGCCAGTGGGGGGGGCAGCAGTGTCCAAGAGACCCAGTACTTC.

The chain employs TRBV5-6 and TRBJ2-2; 7 nucleotides match TRBD2. This CDR3 is 15 amino acids long. Germline loops: CDR1 SGHDT, CDR2 YYEEEE. Trimming removed 0 bases from V and 6 bases from J; junction bases left unmatched: 5. CDR3 sequence reads: CASSLGLAGAGELFF. Here the CDR3 DNA reads TGTGCCAGCAGCTTGGGTCTCGCGGGGGCCGGGGAGCTGTTTTTT.

The J gene is TRBJ1-5, the V gene TRBV6-5; D is ambiguous. CDR1 MNHEY and CDR2 SVGAGI come from the germline V gene. Trimming left V 4 bases short and J 0 bases short, with 7 bases between. CDR3 size: 14 residues. The CDR3 DNA follows: TGTGCCAGCAGTTTCCGTTATAGCAATCAGCCCCAGCATTTT. Translated, it gives CASSFRYSNQPQHF.

This chain joins TRBV10-1 and TRBJ2-1, with TRBD1 identical over 8 bases. Germline CDR1 WNHNN, CDR2 SYGVQD (reference sequence). V shed 7 bases, J shed 7 bases, and the junction held 12 bases outside the gene matches. The CDR3 consists of 15 residues. CDR3 sequence (DNA): TGCGCCAGCACCCTAGGACAGGGTAGGTGGAATGAGCAGTTCTTC. It is translated as CASTLGQGRWNEQFF.

V usage is TRBV4-1 and J usage is TRBJ1-2; a possible D gene is TRBD1 (5 bases). The CDR3 loop spans 14 amino acids. The V end lost 3 bases, the J end lost 3 bases, and 11 bases lay between the germline ends. Germline values: CDR1 MGHRA, CDR2 YSYEKL. The DNA of the CDR3 is TGCGCCAGCAGCCATCCCGACAGACACTATGGCTACACCTTC. The encoded protein is CASSHPDRHYGYTF.

The chain is built from TRBV19 and TRBJ1-1; perhaps TRBD1 as D (5 bases). Trimming took off 1 base at V and 5 bases at J, with 14 bases between the two ends. This CDR3 spans 15 amino acids. Germline CDR1 reads LNHDA; CDR2 reads SQIVND (reference sequence). The CDR3 nucleotides are TGTGCCAGTAGTATAGCCGGGGCAGGGAGGACTGAAGCTTTCTTT. This gives the protein CASSIAGAGRTEAFF.

This chain uses TRBV2 with TRBJ1-6; no clear D. CDR3 length: 12 amino acids. The V gene lost 7 bases and the J gene lost 7 bases, with 8 bases spanning the gap. Germline V gene data show CDR1 as SNHLY and CDR2 as FYNNEI. The CDR3 is CASTQKNSPLHF. The CDR3 DNA follows: TGTGCCAGCACACAAAAAAATTCACCCCTCCACTTT.

This clone was detected once. The CDR3 sequence: CASSLGGTSTYEQYF. The CDR3 DNA reads TGTGCCAGCAGCTTAGGTGGGACAAGTACCTACGAGCAGTACTTC. The rearrangement joins TRBV7-6 to TRBJ2-7, with D perhaps TRBD1 (6 bases). Germline V lookup: CDR1 SGHVS, CDR2 FNYEAQ. V lost 1 base and J lost 2, with 12 bases in between. This CDR3 is built from 15 residues. Supplemented by reference TRBV7-6 and TRBJ2-7, the full variable domain reads GAGVSQSPRYKVTKRGQDVALRCDPISGHVSLYWYRQALGQGPEFLTYFNYEAQQDKSGLPNDRFSAERPEGSISTLTIQRTEQRDSAMYRCASSLGGTSTYEQYFGPGTRLTVT.

V and J are TRBV7-9 and TRBJ2-2; D is perhaps TRBD2 (6 bases). Germline V lookup: CDR1 SEHNR, CDR2 FQNEAQ (reference sequence). The CDR3 is 16 residues long. The germline V and J ends were trimmed by 5 bases and 2 bases, with 15 bases remaining between them. This CDR3 reads CASSLPGLRNTGELFF. The CDR3 DNA sequence: TGTGCCAGCAGCCTACCGGGACTGCGAAACACCGGGGAGCTGTTTTTT.

The chain couples TRBV9 to TRBJ1-2; the match to TRBD1 covers 7 bases. Germline assignment: CDR1 SGDLS and CDR2 YYNGEE. This CDR3 has 13 amino acids. V gave up 0 bases and J gave up 4 bases; unmatched junction bases: 0. The CDR3 coding sequence is TGTGCCAGCAGCGTAGCAGGGGGCTATGGCTACACCTTC. Translating gives CASSVAGGYGYTF.

This chain uses TRBV7-9 with TRBJ2-1; D possibly corresponds to TRBD1 (6 bases). CDR1 and CDR2 (germline): SEHNR, FQNEAQ (reference sequence). The CDR3 has 13 amino acids. The V end lost 7 bases, the J end lost 3 bases, and 10 bases lay between the germline ends. CDR3 nucleotides: TGTGCCAGCAAGTTGGACAGCTACAATGAGCAGTTCTTC. Protein: CASKLDSYNEQFF. Combining the CDR3 with reference TRBV7-9 and TRBJ2-1 gives the whole variable domain DTGVSQNPRHKITKRGQNVTFRCDPISEHNRLYWYRQTLGQGPEFLTYFQNEAQLEKSRLLSDRFSAERPKGSFSTLEIQRTEQGDSAMYLCASKLDSYNEQFFGPGTRLTVL.

This chain links TRBV27 with TRBJ2-7; 11 bases align to TRBD2. From germline, CDR1 is MNHEY and CDR2 SMNVEV (reference sequence). Losses at the gene ends were 5 bases for V and 1 base for J; bases not matched to a gene: 7. CDR3 length: 16 amino acids. The CDR3 here is CASSPSSGGQSYEQYF. The CDR3 coding sequence is TGTGCCAGCAGTCCTTCTAGCGGGGGGCAATCCTACGAGCAGTACTTC.

The J gene is TRBJ1-2, the V gene TRBV18, with D tentatively TRBD1 (6 bases). Germline assignment: CDR1 KGHSH and CDR2 LQKENI. The CDR3 spans 13 residues. V shed 4 bases and J shed 2 bases, with 8 bases lying between them. CDR3 protein: CASSLDRNYGYTF. The DNA of the CDR3 is TGTGCCAGCTCACTCGACAGGAACTATGGCTACACCTTC.

V is TRBV4-3 and J is TRBJ2-4; D gene ambiguous. The germline V gene has CDR1 LGHNA and CDR2 YSLEER. V lost 0 bases, J lost 2 bases, and 11 bases lay in between. This CDR3 has 16 amino acids. The CDR3 DNA reads as TGCGCCAGCAGCCAAGATTTCGCGGATCCCAAAAACATTCAGTACTTC. Translated, it gives CASSQDFADPKNIQYF.

This clone was recorded once. The J gene is TRBJ2-7, the V gene TRBV7-9; TRBD1 is a possible D gene (5 bases). Germline CDR1 reads SEHNR; CDR2 reads FQNEAQ (reference sequence). V was clipped by 4 bases and J by 1 base, with 8 bases between them. This CDR3 has 13 amino acids. The CDR3 loop is CASSSRQSYEQYF. CDR3 coding DNA: TGTGCCAGCAGCTCGAGACAGTCCTACGAGCAGTACTTC.

This clone came up once. The chain couples TRBV3-1 (or the pseudogene TRBV3-2) to TRBJ2-5; 7 bases line up with TRBD2. This CDR3 spans 16 amino acids. J lost 0 bases, V lost 1 base, and 5 bases had no gene match. Germline V lookup: CDR1 LGHDT, CDR2 YNNKEL (reference sequence). The CDR3 bases are TGTGCCAGCAGCCAAGGGTACGGGGGGAACCAAGAGACCCAGTACTTC. Encoded protein: CASSQGYGGNQETQYF.

This clone was found once. This chain uses TRBV19 with TRBJ1-5; D is unclear. Trimming stripped 7 bases from V and 2 bases from J, with 12 bases between. This CDR3 contains 14 residues. The germline CDR1 and CDR2 sequences are LNHDA and SQIVND (reference sequence). The DNA of the CDR3 is TGTGCCAGTATGAGAGGGAGTGGCAATCAGCCCCAGCATTTT. Translation: CASMRGSGNQPQHF.

V and J are TRBV3-1 (or the pseudogene TRBV3-2) and TRBJ2-3, with 9 positions matching TRBD2. Looked up from germline, CDR1 is LGHDT and CDR2 is YNNKEL (reference sequence). The CDR3 covers 16 residues. With V trimmed by 5 bases and J by 6 bases, 12 bases remained unmatched. CDR3 region: CASSARLAAVADTQYF. Written as DNA, the CDR3 is TGTGCCAGCAGCGCTCGACTAGCGGCTGTGGCGGATACGCAGTATTTT.

Here the CDR3 reads CASSGEDPATNEKLFF. CDR3 coding DNA: TGTGCCAGCTCGGGGGAGGACCCGGCAACTAATGAAAAACTGTTTTTT. This chain links TRBV18 with TRBJ1-4; D might be TRBD1 (5 bases). Germline assignment: CDR1 KGHSH and CDR2 LQKENI. The CDR3 has 16 amino acids. Trimming shortened V by 6 bases and J by 0 bases, and 14 bases separated the two germline ends.

The V gene is TRBV6-5, the J gene TRBJ2-7; 12 bases line up with TRBD2. V shed 5 bases and J 5 bases; nucleotides not matched to a gene: 7. Germline V CDR1 and CDR2: MNHEY, SVGAGI. The CDR3 loop spans 15 amino acids. CDR3 sequence reads: CASSKTSGGVHEQYF. DNA for the CDR3: TGTGCCAGCAGTAAGACTAGCGGGGGAGTACACGAGCAGTACTTC.

This chain joins TRBV11-2 and TRBJ1-3; D is possibly TRBD1 (5 bases). Looked up from germline, CDR1 is SGHAT and CDR2 is FQNNGV. V lost 4 bases to trimming and J lost 1 base, with 8 bases between them. The CDR3 has 14 residues. The CDR3 nucleotides are TGTGCCAGCAGCTCACAGGTTTCTGGAAACACCATATATTTT. It translates to CASSSQVSGNTIYF.